Shown below are 28 T cell receptor beta chains from a single sample sequenced in a study of identical twins (dated by TCRdb to about 2016). The protocol used for the library was 5' RACE. TCRdb shows the sequencer as Illumina HiSeq 2000. TCRdb passed the public sequencing reads through fastp at Q25 and MiXCR, retaining productive beta sequences. Rows merge per CDR3 protein into single entries with the most common DNA and genes. This sample comprises over 550,000 distinct CDR3 sequences, less than 9% of them detected only once. The ten biggest clones cover 1.6% of the sample. These data also featured in a second study, about yellow fever vaccine responses in identical twins.

The sequencing input was PBMCs. These receptors all stem from a woman under 30 in good health.

In this sample, this clonotype turned up a few times. The rearrangement links TRBV6-1 to TRBJ1-2; tentatively, D is TRBD1 (5 bases). This CDR3 spans 17 amino acids. V was pared by 5 bases and J by 4 bases, with 23 bases between. The germline V gene has CDR1 MNHNS and CDR2 SASEGT. The CDR3, as DNA: TGTGCCAGCAGTCAGCAGAGCGGGGGAAGGGGTACCTATGGCTACACCTTC. It yields the protein CASSQQSGGRGTYGYTF.

Only a few counts were recorded for this clonotype. This chain connects TRBV10-3 to TRBJ2-2; D is undetermined. Germline lookup yields CDR1 ENHRY and CDR2 SYGVKD. The CDR3 is 13 amino acids. Deletions cut 3 bases from V and 2 bases from J, with 4 bases between. CDR3 coding DNA: TGTGCCATCAGTGATTCTAACACCGGGGAGCTGTTTTTT. This translates into CAISDSNTGELFF.

This clonotype showed up many times. The chain is built from TRBV9 and TRBJ1-5, with D perhaps matching TRBD1 (5 bases). The CDR3 totals 14 residues. With 3 bases removed from V and 3 bases from J, the gap between germline ends came to 10 bases. Germline CDR1 reads SGDLS; CDR2 reads YYNGEE. CDR3 DNA: TGTGCCAGCAGCGAAGGACATGACAATCAGCCCCAGCATTTT. It translates to CASSEGHDNQPQHF.

As regards this clonotype: A much larger clone differs from this one at a single base, so this may be a read error. The chain joins TRBV4-1 to TRBJ1-5; TRBD1 might be the D (5 bases). The CDR3 is made up of 16 amino acids. The germline gives CDR1 MGHRA, CDR2 YSYEKL. CDR3 sequence: CTSSRGAPGSNQPQHF. The CDR3, as DNA: TGCACCAGCAGCCGAGGGGCGCCGGGCAGCAATCAGCCCCAGCATTTT.

This chain links TRBV6-5 with TRBJ1-2, with D uncertain. V lost 5 bases, J lost 5 bases, and 9 bases lay in between. Germline CDR1 and CDR2: MNHEY and SVGAGI. This CDR3 has 12 amino acids. CDR3 protein: CASSAQRYGYTF. DNA for the CDR3: TGTGCCAGCAGTGCACAGCGTTATGGCTACACCTTC.

V gene TRBV12-3 or TRBV12-4 combines with J gene TRBJ2-3; no reliable D call. The germline V and J ends were trimmed by 3 bases and 0 bases, with 13 bases remaining between them. The CDR3 has 16 amino acids. Here the CDR3 reads CASSLTTGLSTDTQYF. The CDR3 nucleotides read TGTGCCAGCAGTTTGACGACGGGTCTCAGCACAGATACGCAGTATTTT.

This clonotype was detected a few times. The chain is built from TRBV25-1 and TRBJ1-5; D is possibly TRBD1 (6 bases). The CDR3 is 16 amino acids. The germline CDR1 and CDR2 sequences are MGHDK and SYGVNS. V was shortened by 5 bases and J by 8 bases, with 22 bases between the two germline ends. As DNA, the CDR3 is TGTGCCAGCAGTCCGCAGGGTCGGGCCTCAGGGGAGCCCCAGCATTTT. Translated, it gives CASSPQGRASGEPQHF.

The genes are TRBV7-3 and TRBJ2-5; tentative D call: TRBD1 (6 bases). The V end was cut by 5 bases, the J end by 4 bases, with 14 bases between. Germline V CDR1 and CDR2: SGHTA, FQGTGA. This CDR3 spans 14 amino acids. The CDR3 sequence: CASSQTGHLETQYF. The DNA of the CDR3 is TGTGCCAGCAGCCAAACGGGACATTTAGAGACCCAGTACTTC.

In this sample, this clonotype turned up a few times. This rearrangement joins TRBV10-3 to TRBJ2-1, with no clear D. Germline CDR1 ENHRY, CDR2 SYGVKD. This CDR3 has 12 residues. Trimming stripped 6 bases from V and 3 bases from J, with 6 bases between. CDR3 protein: CAISLDYNEQFF. The CDR3 DNA reads TGTGCCATCAGCCTGGACTACAATGAGCAGTTCTTC.

The rearrangement links TRBV19 to TRBJ2-7; 9 bases fit TRBD1. Unmatched junction bases numbered 13, after V lost 4 bases and J lost 6 bases. This CDR3 is built from 16 residues. Germline CDR1 is LNHDA and CDR2 is SQIVND (reference sequence). CDR3 nucleotide sequence: TGTGCCAGTAGTACCGTATCCGGGACAGGGAGAAGCGAGCAGTACTTC. Protein: CASSTVSGTGRSEQYF.

The rearrangement links TRBV29-1 to TRBJ2-7; 7 nucleotides agree with TRBD2. This CDR3 is built from 17 residues. Unmatched junction bases numbered 17, after V lost 1 base and J lost 5 bases. Germline V gene data show CDR1 as SQVTM and CDR2 as ANQGSEA. The CDR3 sequence is CSVEVSVKGGSGDEQYF. In DNA form, the CDR3 reads TGCAGCGTTGAAGTTTCAGTCAAGGGAGGGAGCGGGGACGAGCAGTACTTC.

This clonotype has ten or more counts. The chain uses TRBV7-7 and TRBJ2-5, with a possible D match to TRBD2 (6 bases). CDR3 length: 13 amino acids. Between the trimmed V and J ends, which lost 5 bases and 3 bases, there was a span of 10 bases. Germline values: CDR1 SSHAT, CDR2 FNYEAQ (reference sequence). The CDR3 bases are TGTGCCAGCAGCCAGAGGAGGGAAGAGACCCAGTACTTC. Translating it yields CASSQRREETQYF.

The chain is built from TRBV7-7 and TRBJ2-1; 7 positions match TRBD2. The CDR3 totals 17 residues. Per the germline V gene, CDR1 is SSHAT and CDR2 is FNYEAQ (reference sequence). V lost 6 bases and J lost 4; bases outside the gene matches: 15. Written as DNA, the CDR3 is TGTGCCAGCAGTCCTGTGGTGGGGAGGGCGGGGTACAATGAGCAGTTCTTC. The encoded protein is CASSPVVGRAGYNEQFF.

This clonotype was seen more than once but under ten times. The chain uses TRBV9 and TRBJ2-5; D remains ambiguous. Germline V lookup: CDR1 SGDLS, CDR2 YYNGEE. This CDR3 has 15 amino acids. The V gene lost 3 bases and the J gene lost 5 bases, with 17 bases spanning the gap. DNA for the CDR3: TGTGCCAGCAGCGCGGGTCTGGGTTCCGGTGAGACCCAGTACTTC. The encoded protein is CASSAGLGSGETQYF.

The rearrangement joins TRBV29-1 to TRBJ2-1; D is perhaps TRBD1 or TRBD2 (6 bases each). This CDR3 contains 15 residues. Trimming shortened V by 1 base and J by 2 bases, and 12 bases separated the two germline ends. The germline V gene has CDR1 SQVTM and CDR2 ANQGSEA. The CDR3 DNA follows: TGCAGCGTTGAAGGTATGGGGGGCACCTACAATGAGCAGTTCTTC. It is translated as CSVEGMGGTYNEQFF.

The chain is built from TRBV9 and TRBJ2-2; D call uncertain. Germline V CDR1 and CDR2: SGDLS, YYNGEE. The CDR3 covers 16 residues. The V end was cut by 3 bases, the J end by 0 bases, with 12 bases between. The CDR3 reads CASSARWAANTGELFF. The CDR3, as DNA: TGTGCCAGCAGCGCCCGGTGGGCGGCGAACACCGGGGAGCTGTTTTTT.

This clonotype was seen repeatedly, ten times or more. This chain connects TRBV12-3 or TRBV12-4 to TRBJ1-1; TRBD1 agrees at 9 bases. V lost 7 bases and J lost 11; bases outside the gene matches: 14. The CDR3 length is 14 residues. This CDR3 is CASILGQGVNKAFF. The CDR3 DNA sequence: TGTGCCAGCATCCTGGGACAGGGAGTAAATAAGGCTTTCTTT.

CDR3 region: CASSPFSAGQGETQYF. CDR3 sequence (DNA): TGTGCCAGCTCACCATTCTCTGCGGGACAGGGGGAGACCCAGTACTTC. This chain connects TRBV18 to TRBJ2-5, with 10 bases lining up with TRBD1. Looked up from germline, CDR1 is KGHSH and CDR2 is LQKENI. The CDR3 is 16 amino acids. The junction had 8 bases not matched to a gene; V was cut back by 2 bases and J by 5 bases. Looking up the rest from reference TRBV18 and TRBJ2-5 gives the full variable domain: NAGVMQNPRHLVRRRGQEARLRCSPMKGHSHVYWYRQLPEEGLKFMVYLQKENIIDESGMPKERFSAEFPKEGPSILRIQQVVRGDSAAYFCASSPFSAGQGETQYFGPGTRLLVL.

The chain joins TRBV4-2 to TRBJ2-7; 11 bases line up with TRBD2. V shed 2 bases and J 5 bases; nucleotides not matched to a gene: 5. The V gene's germline CDR1 is LGHNA and CDR2 YNFKEQ. The CDR3 runs 15 residues. CDR3 in DNA: TGTGCCAGCAGCCAAACCTTACTAGCGGGGGACGAGCAGTACGTC. Translated: CASSQTLLAGDEQYV.

This clonotype has only a few counts. V and J are TRBV3-1 and TRBJ1-2; D gene uncertain. V shed 5 bases and J shed 6 bases, with 13 bases lying between them. The CDR3 runs 13 residues. Per germline, CDR1 LGHDT and CDR2 YNNKEL (reference sequence). The CDR3 DNA is TGTGCCAGCAGCTTAGGTAGCACAGATGGCTACACCTTC. Residues: CASSLGSTDGYTF.

In its sample, this clonotype was seen many times. The rearrangement uses TRBV7-6 and TRBJ2-1; no clear D. The CDR3 runs to 12 residues. CDR1 is SGHVS and CDR2 is FNYEAQ in the germline V gene. The V end was cut by 4 bases, the J end by 5 bases, with 6 bases between. DNA of the CDR3: TGTGCCAGCAGCTACTTCGACAATGAGCAGTTCTTC. It specifies CASSYFDNEQFF.

To note about this clonotype: A single base separates this from a much larger clone, so it may be a read error. No conserved phenylalanine or tryptophan is present at the end of the CDR3, so a read error is the likely explanation. V usage is TRBV7-9 and J usage is TRBJ2-3; D unclear. The CDR3 has 14 residues. CDR1 is SEHNR, CDR2 FQNEAQ, per germline (reference sequence). V was shortened by 7 bases and J by 0 bases, with 11 bases between the two germline ends. Here the CDR3 DNA reads TGTGCCAGCACCCCACTGGGGAGCACAGATACGCAGTATTTA. As protein: CASTPLGSTDTQYL.

The V and J genes are TRBV10-3 and TRBJ1-2, with no clear D. The CDR3 has 14 residues. The germline V and J ends were trimmed by 0 bases and 8 bases, with 13 bases remaining between them. In germline, CDR1 is ENHRY, CDR2 SYGVKD. The CDR3 reads CAISESGSGYGYTF. The CDR3 region has the DNA TGTGCCATCAGTGAGTCAGGGTCAGGATACGGCTACACCTTC.

This clonotype has a handful of counts. The J gene is TRBJ2-1, the V gene TRBV7-9, with D perhaps assigned TRBD1 or TRBD2 (5 bases each). The CDR3 has 17 amino acids. Germline CDR1 SEHNR, CDR2 FQNEAQ (reference sequence). The V gene lost 4 bases and the J gene lost 3 bases, with 19 bases spanning the gap. CDR3 DNA: TGTGCCAGCAGCTCCCCCCTGAGGGGCTCTAACTACAATGAGCAGTTCTTC. This translates into CASSSPLRGSNYNEQFF.

This clonotype has just a few counts. The V and J genes are TRBV28 and TRBJ1-1; 7 positions match TRBD1. The V gene end was trimmed by 7 bases and the J gene end by 6 bases; junction bases not matched to a gene: 11. Germline V gene data show CDR1 as MDHEN and CDR2 as SYDVKM. CDR3 length: 14 amino acids. CDR3 amino acids: CASNDRVIKPEAFF. Written as DNA, the CDR3 is TGTGCCAGCAACGACAGGGTAATCAAACCTGAAGCTTTCTTT.

V usage is TRBV28 and J usage is TRBJ2-5; 10 bases map to TRBD2. The CDR3 extends over 13 amino acids. With V trimmed by 8 bases and J by 4 bases, 4 bases remained unmatched. CDR1 MDHEN and CDR2 SYDVKM come from the germline V gene. This CDR3 reads CASALAGVETQYF. CDR3 DNA sequence: TGTGCCAGCGCGCTAGCGGGGGTAGAGACCCAGTACTTC. Together with reference TRBV28 and TRBJ2-5, the CDR3 gives the full variable domain: DVKVTQSSRYLVKRTGEKVFLECVQDMDHENMFWYRQDPGLGLRLIYFSYDVKMKEKGDIPEGYSVSREKKERFSLILESASTNQTSMYLCASALAGVETQYFGPGTRLLVL.

This clonotype was found many times. J is TRBJ2-6 and V is TRBV19, with 8 bases aligning to TRBD1. Germline-derived CDR1 and CDR2 are LNHDA and SQIVND (reference sequence). The V gene end was trimmed by 3 bases and the J gene end by 0 bases; junction bases not matched to a gene: 7. The CDR3 consists of 18 residues. The CDR3 bases are TGTGCCAGTAGTATTGCGGGACAGGACTTCTCTGGGGCCAACGTCCTGACTTTC. This translates into CASSIAGQDFSGANVLTF.

This chain uses TRBV7-3 with TRBJ2-5; TRBD1 aligns across 8 bases. The CDR3 length is 20 residues. The germline CDR1 and CDR2 sequences are SGHTA and FQGTGA. With V trimmed by 1 base and J by 2 bases, 18 bases remained unmatched. The CDR3 nucleotides read TGTGCCAGCAGCTTAAAGGCCCCGGGACAGGCCTCTTTAGGGCAAGAGACCCAGTACTTC. Encoded protein: CASSLKAPGQASLGQETQYF.